The clone carrying this TCR beta chain turned up a few times. These data belong to a study of blood T cell repertoires in COVID-19. Study as a whole: Samples of COVID-19 (acute and convalescent) were obtained from the United States, Italy and Spain.

Authors' processing steps: Amplified reference gene primers provided the basis for estimating nucleated cell counts. Here immunoSEQ multiplex PCR was the method, and the copy in TCRdb shows in-frame clones only, minus some. D and trimming come from the DNA, and the V and J calls and clone size come from that table. The sample records fewer than 400,000 clones, 85% to 90% being singletons. The study drew participants aged about 18 to 90 years from approximately 23 US areas. The recovered donors of Cohort 3 showed two negative PCRs, clearance, or symptom resolution. The V end was cut by 5 bases, the J end by 6 bases, with 16 bases between. The CDR3 consists of 14 residues. CDR1 LNHNV and CDR2 YYDKDF come from the germline V gene (reference sequence).

The sequence came from a man under 40 who had recovered from COVID-19. This rearrangement joins TRBV15 to TRBJ1-2, with a weak D call TRBD1 (5 bases). The sequencing sample was made of PBMCs or T cells enriched from blood (not recorded which). The CDR3 protein is CATSHRGERDGYTF. CDR3 nucleotide sequence: TGTGCCACCAGCCATCGGGGGGAGAGGGATGGCTACACCTTC.